Listed here are 28 T cell receptor beta chains from one sample, sequenced in a study of identical twins. MiXCR was run by TCRdb on the 5' RACE reads, yielding one entry per CDR3 protein. The sample has 600,000 to 800,000 distinct CDR3 sequences; around 20% are singletons. The sample was also reused in another study, on T cells expressing NK-cell markers.

The sequenced sample consisted of PBMCs. The receptors were gathered from a woman aged 18-29 years in good health.

This clonotype occurred a few times. The chain carries TRBV5-1 and TRBJ2-5; D gene unclear. CDR3 length equals 12 residues. Trimming cost V 6 bases and J 2 bases, with 8 bases left between them. Looked up from germline, CDR1 is SGHRS and CDR2 is YFSETQ. CDR3 DNA sequence: TGCGCCAGCACGGCGCAACAAGAGACCCAGTACTTC. It is translated as CASTAQQETQYF.

The V and J genes are TRBV9 and TRBJ1-2, with 8 bases that match TRBD1. The CDR3 consists of 17 residues. With 2 bases clipped from V and 0 bases from J, the junction kept 9 bases outside the gene matches. Per germline, CDR1 SGDLS and CDR2 YYNGEE. In DNA form, the CDR3 reads TGTGCCAGCAGCGTTAATCCACAGGGGGTATCTAACTATGGCTACACCTTC. This codes for CASSVNPQGVSNYGYTF. Variable domain in full (rest from reference TRBV9 and TRBJ1-2): DSGVTQTPKHLITATGQRVTLRCSPRSGDLSVYWYQQSLDQGLQFLIQYYNGEERAKGNILERFSAQQFPDLHSELNLSSLELGDSALYFCASSVNPQGVSNYGYTFGSGTRLTVV.

The chain joins TRBV20-1 to TRBJ2-2; D perhaps matches TRBD2 (6 bases). V was shortened by 3 bases and J by 3 bases, with 20 bases between the two germline ends. The germline CDR1 and CDR2 sequences are DFQATT and SNEGSKA (reference sequence). The CDR3 sequence is 17 residues long. CDR3 nucleotides: TGCAGTGCTAGGGTTAGCGGAGGAAGATCGCACACCGGGGAGCTGTTTTTT. It codes for CSARVSGGRSHTGELFF.

The chain combines TRBV9 with TRBJ2-1; D is perhaps TRBD2 (6 bases). The germline V gene has CDR1 SGDLS and CDR2 YYNGEE. The CDR3 consists of 15 residues. V lost 5 bases and J lost 4, with 16 bases in between. The DNA for the CDR3 is TGTGCCAGCAGTACCCGGGAGTCGGTTTACAATGAGCAGTTCTTC. It encodes CASSTRESVYNEQFF.

The chain links TRBV20-1 to TRBJ2-3; D is perhaps TRBD1 (7 bases). Looked up from germline, CDR1 is DFQATT and CDR2 is SNEGSKA (reference sequence). Trimming took off 3 bases at V and 2 bases at J, with 12 bases between the two ends. The CDR3 runs to 14 residues. CDR3 amino acids: CSASRQGLTDTQYF. CDR3 DNA sequence: TGCAGTGCTAGTCGACAGGGACTCACAGATACGCAGTATTTT.

The sample holds a few counts of this clonotype. The chain carries TRBV19 and TRBJ2-3; D is possibly TRBD2 (5 bases). Per the germline V gene, CDR1 is LNHDA and CDR2 is SQIVND (reference sequence). The V end lost 6 bases, the J end lost 0 bases, and 13 bases lay between the germline ends. The CDR3 is made up of 15 amino acids. Here the CDR3 DNA reads TGTGCCAGTAGGATGGCTCTAGCTAGCACAGATACGCAGTATTTT. It specifies CASRMALASTDTQYF. The full variable domain, with the rest looked up from reference TRBV19 and TRBJ2-3, is DGGITQSPKYLFRKEGQNVTLSCEQNLNHDAMYWYRQDPGQGLRLIYYSQIVNDFQKGDIAEGYSVSREKKESFPLTVTSAQKNPTAFYLCASRMALASTDTQYFGPGTRLTVL.

This rearrangement joins TRBV5-1 to TRBJ2-7, with 9 bases that match TRBD2. With V trimmed by 2 bases and J by 2 bases, 2 bases remained unmatched. This CDR3 contains 14 residues. The V gene's germline CDR1 is SGHRS and CDR2 YFSETQ. This CDR3 reads CASSFSGSPYEQYF. CDR3 sequence (DNA): TGCGCCAGCAGCTTTAGCGGGAGCCCCTACGAGCAGTACTTC.

This rearrangement joins TRBV5-1 to TRBJ2-1; 8 bases map to TRBD1. This CDR3 spans 15 amino acids. CDR1 and CDR2 (germline): SGHRS, YFSETQ. Trimming took 4 bases from V and 2 from J; bases not matched to a gene: 5. The CDR3, as DNA: TGCGCCAGCAGCGGTGGGGGACAGGCCTACAATGAGCAGTTCTTC. Encoded protein: CASSGGGQAYNEQFF.

CDR3 loop: CASSYPGPVNTGELFF. CDR3 bases: TGTGCCAGCAGTTACCCGGGACCTGTGAACACCGGGGAGCTGTTTTTT. V and J are TRBV6-5 and TRBJ2-2; D is tentatively TRBD1 or TRBD2 (5 bases each). This CDR3 is 16 amino acids long. V shed 2 bases and J shed 1 base, with 11 bases lying between them. CDR1 and CDR2 from the germline V gene are MNHEY and SVGAGI.

The chain joins TRBV9 to TRBJ2-5, with a possible D match to TRBD2 (6 bases). The CDR3 length is 13 residues. Germline CDR1 and CDR2: SGDLS and YYNGEE. Trimming left V 0 bases short and J 5 bases short, with 8 bases between. CDR3 sequence (DNA): TGTGCCAGCAGCGTAGCTGCGGGGGAGACCCAGTACTTC. Its protein is CASSVAAGETQYF.

The sample holds one count of this clonotype. This chain joins TRBV6-2 or TRBV6-3 and TRBJ2-5; TRBD2 matches 11 bases. This CDR3 spans 14 amino acids. After removal of 10 bases from V and 0 bases from J, the junction contained 4 bases not matched to a gene. Germline CDR1 MNHEY, CDR2 SVGEGT. The CDR3 DNA reads as TGTGCCACGGGACTAGCGGCGTACCAAGAGACCCAGTACTTC. Translated: CATGLAAYQETQYF.

The chain combines TRBV10-1 with TRBJ2-7; unclear D gene. The CDR3 is 13 amino acids. Germline CDR1 reads WNHNN; CDR2 reads SYGVQD (reference sequence). V dropped 2 bases and J dropped 2 bases, with 7 bases sitting between them. As DNA, the CDR3 is TGCGCCAGCAGTGAGGGGCCAGCCTACGAGCAGTACTTC. This sequence encodes CASSEGPAYEQYF.

The chain carries TRBV9 and TRBJ1-5; the D is unclear. The CDR3 contains 15 residues. The ends were cut back, 0 bases at V and 6 bases at J, with 13 bases in the middle. Germline CDR1 is SGDLS and CDR2 is YYNGEE. The DNA of the CDR3 is TGTGCCAGCAGCGTAGATCACACCAGTAGTCAGCCCCAGCATTTT. It codes for CASSVDHTSSQPQHF.

This clonotype appeared a few times. The chain recombines TRBV6-1 with TRBJ2-5, with 11 nucleotides matching TRBD2. CDR1 is MNHNS, CDR2 SASEGT, per germline. The ends lost 8 bases at V and 5 bases at J; junction bases unmatched: 10. CDR3 length: 15 residues. The CDR3 protein is CASRWTSGWGETQYF. The DNA for the CDR3 is TGTGCCAGCCGCTGGACTAGCGGGTGGGGGGAGACCCAGTACTTC.

J is TRBJ2-7 and V is TRBV7-2; D is unresolved. The CDR3 has 14 amino acids. Germline V CDR1 and CDR2: SGHTA, FQGNSA. V lost 0 bases to trimming and J lost 1 base, with 7 bases between them. The CDR3 sequence: CASSLAVESYEQYF. The DNA for the CDR3 is TGTGCCAGCAGCTTAGCGGTGGAGTCCTACGAGCAGTACTTC. Variable domain in full (rest from reference TRBV7-2 and TRBJ2-7): GAGVSQSPSNKVTEKGKDVELRCDPISGHTALYWYRQSLGQGLEFLIYFQGNSAPDKSGLPSDRFSAERTGGSVSTLTIQRTQQEDSAVYLCASSLAVESYEQYFGPGTRLTVT.

This clonotype has more than one count but fewer than ten. This chain uses TRBV9 with TRBJ2-1; 7 nucleotides match TRBD2. This CDR3 spans 16 amino acids. With 4 bases clipped from V and 5 bases from J, the junction kept 12 bases outside the gene matches. The germline CDR1 and CDR2 sequences are SGDLS and YYNGEE. The CDR3 sequence is CASSSPRGETNNEQFF. The CDR3 bases are TGTGCCAGCAGCTCCCCCCGGGGGGAAACCAACAATGAGCAGTTCTTC.

In regard to this clonotype: A much larger clone is a single base away; this may be a read error. The genes are TRBV20-1 and TRBJ2-5; possible D gene TRBD1, 5 bases. V was clipped by 0 bases and J by 4 bases, with 15 bases between them. The CDR3 is 15 residues long. The V gene's germline CDR1 is DFQATT and CDR2 SNEGSKA (reference sequence). CDR3 coding DNA: TGCAGTGCTAGAGATCGGCGCAAGGGGCGAGAGACCCAGTACTTC. Its translation is CSARDRRKGRETQYF.

V is TRBV20-1 and J is TRBJ2-3; D gene unclear. The CDR3 sequence is 11 residues long. The germline V gene has CDR1 DFQATT and CDR2 SNEGSKA (reference sequence). The V gene lost 2 bases and the J gene lost 4 bases, with 4 bases spanning the gap. The CDR3 loop is CSARTADTQYF. In DNA form, the CDR3 reads TGCAGTGCTAGAACCGCAGATACGCAGTATTTT.

This clonotype turned up a few times. This chain links TRBV29-1 with TRBJ2-1; D is unclear. Germline CDR1 and CDR2: SQVTM and ANQGSEA. V lost 7 bases and J 7 bases, leaving 11 bases between the germline ends. The CDR3 runs to 11 residues. The CDR3 bases are TGCAGCGCTGGGATAACTAATGAGCAGTTCTTC. Amino acids: CSAGITNEQFF.

The chain carries TRBV7-2 and TRBJ1-2; possibly TRBD1 for D (6 bases). CDR1 is SGHTA and CDR2 is FQGNSA in the germline V gene. V lost 3 bases and J 8 bases, leaving 16 bases between the germline ends. The CDR3 extends over 14 amino acids. The CDR3 sequence: CASSFGGPIQGYTF. CDR3 coding DNA: TGTGCCAGCAGCTTCGGGGGGCCCATCCAAGGCTACACCTTC.

This clonotype was found a few times. The rearrangement links TRBV6-1 to TRBJ1-2; weak D call: TRBD1 (5 bases). The ends were cut back, 7 bases at V and 4 bases at J, with 13 bases in the middle. Per germline, CDR1 MNHNS and CDR2 SASEGT. The CDR3 extends over 13 amino acids. The CDR3 DNA reads TGTGCCAGCACCTGGCTGGGGGGCTATGGCTACACCTTC. Encoded protein: CASTWLGGYGYTF.

The chain couples TRBV20-1 to TRBJ2-5; D is possibly TRBD1 (5 bases). The germline V and J ends were trimmed by 3 bases and 4 bases, with 9 bases remaining between them. Germline V CDR1 and CDR2: DFQATT, SNEGSKA (reference sequence). This CDR3 has 12 amino acids. CDR3 DNA: TGCAGTGCTAGTCTGGGGCGAGAGACCCAGTACTTC. The encoded protein is CSASLGRETQYF.

CDR3 bases: TGCAGTGTGGGTCTTTATGAAGCTTTCTTT. Amino acid sequence: CSVGLYEAFF. V and J are TRBV20-1 and TRBJ1-1; D is uncertain. Germline-derived CDR1 and CDR2 are DFQATT and SNEGSKA (reference sequence). The CDR3 consists of 10 residues. Trimming took off 7 bases at V and 7 bases at J, with 10 bases between the two ends.

This clonotype was seen repeatedly, ten times or more. This chain uses TRBV2 with TRBJ2-1; D gene uncertain. Deletions cut 5 bases from V and 4 bases from J, with 12 bases between. The CDR3 loop spans 14 amino acids. Germline assignment: CDR1 SNHLY and CDR2 FYNNEI. CDR3 residues: CASSPTLEYNEQFF. In DNA, the CDR3 is TGTGCCAGCAGTCCTACCCTCGAATACAATGAGCAGTTCTTC. The variable domain in full, with the rest retrieved from reference TRBV2 and TRBJ2-1, is EPEVTQTPSHQVTQMGQEVILRCVPISNHLYFYWYRQILGQKVEFLVSFYNNEISEKSEIFDDQFSVERPDGSNFTLKIRSTKLEDSAMYFCASSPTLEYNEQFFGPGTRLTVL.

The chain joins TRBV20-1 to TRBJ2-1; D may match TRBD1 or TRBD2 (6 bases each). This CDR3 comprises 12 residues. The ends were cut back, 3 bases at V and 10 bases at J, with 13 bases in the middle. In germline, CDR1 is DFQATT, CDR2 SNEGSKA (reference sequence). The CDR3 spells CSASRRGHEQFF. DNA of the CDR3: TGCAGTGCTAGCCGGAGGGGACACGAGCAGTTCTTC.

The gene calls are TRBV5-1 and TRBJ2-1; possibly TRBD1 for D (6 bases). The germline V gene has CDR1 SGHRS and CDR2 YFSETQ. The ends were cut back, 0 bases at V and 0 bases at J, with 7 bases in the middle. The CDR3 loop spans 15 amino acids. The CDR3 region has the DNA TGCGCCAGCAGCTTGGACAGGGCCTCCTACAATGAGCAGTTCTTC. This translates into CASSLDRASYNEQFF.

This clonotype showed up just a few times. The chain carries TRBV7-9 and TRBJ1-5, with D maybe TRBD1 (5 bases). Trimming stripped 7 bases from V and 2 bases from J, with 9 bases between. The CDR3 runs 13 residues. Germline loops: CDR1 SEHNR, CDR2 FQNEAQ (reference sequence). CDR3 sequence: CASKGTGNQPQHF. CDR3 DNA sequence: TGTGCCAGCAAGGGGACGGGCAATCAGCCCCAGCATTTT.

This clonotype showed up just a few times. V gene TRBV20-1 combines with J gene TRBJ2-3; 10 bases fit TRBD2. The CDR3 sequence is 20 residues long. Unmatched junction bases numbered 21, after V lost 2 bases and J lost 4 bases. The V gene's germline CDR1 is DFQATT and CDR2 SNEGSKA (reference sequence). The CDR3 region has the DNA TGCAGTGCTAGAAGGTCGGGATGGGAATCTAGCGGGAGTTGGGCAGATACGCAGTATTTT. Its translation: CSARRSGWESSGSWADTQYF.